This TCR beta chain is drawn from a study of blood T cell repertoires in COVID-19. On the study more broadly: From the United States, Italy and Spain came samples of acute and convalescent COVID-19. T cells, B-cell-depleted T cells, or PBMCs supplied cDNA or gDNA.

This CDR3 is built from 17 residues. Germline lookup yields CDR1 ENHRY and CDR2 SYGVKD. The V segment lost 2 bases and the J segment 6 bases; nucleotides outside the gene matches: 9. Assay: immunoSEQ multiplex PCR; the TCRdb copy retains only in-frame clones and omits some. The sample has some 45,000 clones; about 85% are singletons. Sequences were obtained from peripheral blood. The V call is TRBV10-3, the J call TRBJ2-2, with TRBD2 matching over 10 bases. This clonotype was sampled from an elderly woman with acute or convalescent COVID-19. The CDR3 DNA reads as TGTGCCATCAGTGAGAGCGGGACTAGCGTAAGATCCGGGGAGCTGTTTTTT. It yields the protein CAISESGTSVRSGELFF.